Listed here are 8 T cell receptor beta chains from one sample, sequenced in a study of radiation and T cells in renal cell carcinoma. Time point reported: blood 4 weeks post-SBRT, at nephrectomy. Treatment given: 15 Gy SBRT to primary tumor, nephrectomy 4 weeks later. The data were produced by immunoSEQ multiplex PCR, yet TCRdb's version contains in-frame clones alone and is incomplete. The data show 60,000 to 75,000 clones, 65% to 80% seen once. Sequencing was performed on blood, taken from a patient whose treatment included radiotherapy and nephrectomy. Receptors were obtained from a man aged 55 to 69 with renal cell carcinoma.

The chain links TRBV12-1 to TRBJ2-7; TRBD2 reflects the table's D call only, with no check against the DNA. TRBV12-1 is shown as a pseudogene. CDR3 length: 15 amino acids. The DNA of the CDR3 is TGTGCCAGCAGCTCGCTAGCGGGAGAAACCTACGAGCAGTACGTC. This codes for CASSSLAGETYEQYV.

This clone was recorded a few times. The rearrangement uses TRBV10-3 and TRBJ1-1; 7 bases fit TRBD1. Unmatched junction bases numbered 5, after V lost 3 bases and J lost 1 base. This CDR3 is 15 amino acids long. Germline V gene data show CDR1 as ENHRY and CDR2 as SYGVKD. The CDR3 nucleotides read TGTGCCATCAGTGATCCGGGACAGAAGAACACTGAAGCTTTCTTT. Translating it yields CAISDPGQKNTEAFF.

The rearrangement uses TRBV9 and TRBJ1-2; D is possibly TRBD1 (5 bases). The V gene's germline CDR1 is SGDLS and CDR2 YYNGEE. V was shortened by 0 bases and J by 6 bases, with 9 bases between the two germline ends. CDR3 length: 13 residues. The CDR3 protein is CASSVAGGDGYTF. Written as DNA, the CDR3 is TGTGCCAGCAGCGTAGCGGGGGGTGATGGCTACACCTTC.

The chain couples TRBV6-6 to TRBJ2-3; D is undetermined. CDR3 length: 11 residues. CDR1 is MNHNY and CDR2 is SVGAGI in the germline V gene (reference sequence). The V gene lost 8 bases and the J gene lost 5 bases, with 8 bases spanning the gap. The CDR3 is CASGNLDTQYF. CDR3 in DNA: TGTGCCAGCGGGAACCTAGATACGCAGTATTTT.

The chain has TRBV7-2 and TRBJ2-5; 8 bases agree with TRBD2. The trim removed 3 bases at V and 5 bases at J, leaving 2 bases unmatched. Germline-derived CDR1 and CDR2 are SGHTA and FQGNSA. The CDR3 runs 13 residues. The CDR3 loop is CASSLSGGETQYF. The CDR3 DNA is TGTGCCAGCAGCTTGTCGGGGGGGGAGACCCAGTACTTC.

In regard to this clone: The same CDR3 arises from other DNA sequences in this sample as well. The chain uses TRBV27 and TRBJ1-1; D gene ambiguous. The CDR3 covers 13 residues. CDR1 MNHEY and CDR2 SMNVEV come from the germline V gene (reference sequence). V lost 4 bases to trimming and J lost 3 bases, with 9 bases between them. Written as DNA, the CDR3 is TGTGCCAGCAGTTGGGGAGGAGACACTGAAGCTTTCTTT. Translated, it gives CASSWGGDTEAFF.

The CDR3 region has the DNA TGTGCCAGTAGTCAAGACAGGATCTACGAGCAGTACTTC. It translates to CASSQDRIYEQYF. The chain recombines TRBV19 with TRBJ2-7; D is possibly TRBD1 (6 bases). The V end lost 5 bases, the J end lost 3 bases, and 11 bases lay between the germline ends. Germline V CDR1 and CDR2: LNHDA, SQIVND (reference sequence). CDR3 length equals 13 residues.

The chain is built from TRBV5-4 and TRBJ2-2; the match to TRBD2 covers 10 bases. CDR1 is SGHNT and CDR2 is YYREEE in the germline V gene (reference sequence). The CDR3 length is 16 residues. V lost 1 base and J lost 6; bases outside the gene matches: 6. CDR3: CASSLSLAGVAGELFF. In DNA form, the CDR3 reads TGTGCCAGCAGCTTGAGTCTAGCGGGAGTCGCCGGGGAGCTGTTTTTT.